The rows below give T cell receptor beta chains drawn from one sample of a study of cytomegalovirus exposure and HLA in healthy donors. Clones were sequenced by immunoSEQ multiplex PCR, and TCRdb holds only the in-frame ones, with some missing. This sample has about 150,000 clones, with more than 80% found just once. Sequenced sample: PBMCs. The receptor set was obtained from a man younger than 35 in good health and CMV-seronegative. Each CDR3 is given with its conserved first and last residue. The order of the fields is clone size, D gene, J gene, V gene, CDR3 protein, CDR3 DNA. A D gene is named only where the DNA matches it firmly. Rows may omit the clone size; those that give it use once, few, many or a size class.

size: NA; D: TRBD1; J: TRBJ2-2; V: TRBV9; CDR3: CASSETGTGELFF; DNA: TGTGCCAGCAGCGAGACAGGGACCGGGGAGCTGTTTTTT
size: NA; D: NA; J: TRBJ2-7; V: TRBV7-9; CDR3: CASSSPLIYEQYF; DNA: TGTGCCAGCAGCTCACCTCTAATCTACGAGCAGTACTTC
size: once; D: TRBD1; J: TRBJ2-6; V: TRBV25-1; CDR3: CASVGRGRGANVLTF; DNA: TGTGCCAGCGTGGGCAGGGGGAGAGGGGCCAACGTCCTGACTTTC
size: NA; D: NA; J: TRBJ1-2; V: TRBV9; CDR3: CASSPTGYYGYTF; DNA: TGTGCCAGCAGCCCCACCGGGTACTATGGCTACACCTTC
size: NA; D: TRBD1; J: TRBJ2-7; V: TRBV14; CDR3: CASSRETGFYEQYF; DNA: TGTGCCAGCAGCCGAGAGACAGGGTTCTACGAGCAGTACTTC
size: NA; D: NA; J: TRBJ2-3; V: TRBV15; CDR3: CATSRARGGSTDTQYF; DNA: TGTGCCACCAGCAGGGCCCGTGGAGGGAGCACAGATACGCAGTATTTT
size: NA; D: NA; J: TRBJ2-3; V: TRBV6-5; CDR3: CASSYFSGDTQYF; DNA: TGTGCCAGCAGTTACTTTTCCGGAGATACGCAGTATTTT
size: NA; D: TRBD2; J: TRBJ2-5; V: TRBV19; CDR3: CASTKAGGSPETQYF; DNA: TGTGCCAGCACGAAAGCGGGAGGATCGCCGGAGACCCAGTACTTC
size: few; D: TRBD1; J: TRBJ1-4; V: TRBV6-1; CDR3: CASSDGTENEKLFF; DNA: TGTGCCAGCAGTGATGGGACAGAGAATGAAAAACTGTTTTTT
size: NA; D: TRBD1; J: TRBJ2-7; V: TRBV4-1; CDR3: CASSQRQGDEQYF; DNA: TGCGCCAGCAGCCAACGACAGGGCGACGAGCAGTACTTC
size: NA; D: NA; J: TRBJ1-1; V: TRBV5-5; CDR3: CASSQQSNTEAFF; DNA: TGTGCCAGCAGCCAACAGTCAAACACTGAAGCTTTCTTT
size: NA; D: TRBD1; J: TRBJ2-7; V: TRBV4-1; CDR3: CASSQLIPGQGANEQYF; DNA: TGCGCCAGCAGCCAACTCATTCCGGGACAGGGGGCAAACGAGCAGTACTTC
size: NA; D: NA; J: TRBJ2-7; V: TRBV7-3; CDR3: CASSLPRGSYEQYF; DNA: TGTGCCAGCAGCTTGCCTCGGGGGTCCTACGAGCAGTACTTC
size: NA; D: TRBD2; J: TRBJ2-7; V: TRBV2; CDR3: CASSEGAAGAYYEQYF; DNA: TGTGCCAGCAGTGAAGGGGCAGCGGGGGCTTACTACGAGCAGTACTTC
size: NA; D: TRBD1; J: TRBJ2-2; V: TRBV6-4; CDR3: CASSGTGSNTGELFF; DNA: TGTGCCAGCAGTGGGACAGGATCGAACACCGGGGAGCTGTTTTTT
size: NA; D: NA; J: TRBJ1-4; V: TRBV7-9; CDR3: CASSLGGLKEKLFF; DNA: TGTGCCAGCAGCTTGGGGGGTCTTAAGGAAAAACTGTTTTTT
size: NA; D: NA; J: TRBJ2-3; V: TRBV5-1; CDR3: CASSLAAGAADTQYF; DNA: TGCGCCAGCAGCTTGGCGGCAGGGGCCGCAGATACGCAGTATTTT
size: once; D: NA; J: TRBJ1-1; V: TRBV19; CDR3: CASSEGVNTEAFF; DNA: TGTGCCAGTAGTGAGGGGGTGAACACTGAAGCTTTCTTT
size: NA; D: TRBD1; J: TRBJ1-2; V: TRBV6-5; CDR3: CASRKQGADGYTF; DNA: TGTGCCAGCAGAAAACAGGGGGCGGATGGCTACACCTTC
size: NA; D: TRBD2; J: TRBJ2-3; V: TRBV4-1; CDR3: CASSEVRGERQYF; DNA: TGCGCCAGCAGCGAAGTCCGGGGGGAAAGGCAGTATTTT